Detailed here is one T cell receptor beta chain. TCRdb's copy holds only in-frame clones and misses some; the assay was immunoSEQ multiplex PCR. Of over 120,000 clones listed, about 87% are singletons. The data derive from a study of blood T cell repertoires in COVID-19. Germline assignment: CDR1 MDHEN and CDR2 SYDVKM. The V and J ends lost 6 bases and 2 bases respectively, with 20 bases between them. This CDR3 has 17 amino acids. The specimen was peripheral blood. The receptor was isolated from a woman in her forties or fifties with acute or convalescent COVID-19. This chain uses TRBV28 with TRBJ1-5; the D gene is possibly TRBD1 (6 bases). The CDR3, as DNA: TGTGCCAGCAGGATCCCTTCAGGGGTCACGGGCAATCAGCCCCAGCATTTT. Translation gives CASRIPSGVTGNQPQHF.